This T cell receptor (beta chain) was retrieved from a study of shared clonotypes between healthy human individuals. Findings and limits, study-wide: When compared with the clonotypes that were shared by all four sorted-subset donors, the non-shared clonotypes turned out to have lower generation probabilities.

The protocol was immunoSEQ multiplex PCR, while the TCRdb copy is restricted to in-frame clones and leaves out a portion. The profile shows around 550,000 clones, less than 96% of them singletons. CDR1 SNHLY and CDR2 FYNNEI come from the germline V gene. This CDR3 comprises 13 residues. The ends lost 10 bases at V and 8 bases at J; junction bases unmatched: 8. For this clone: The antigen is undetermined.

The material sequenced was naive CD4+ T cells sorted from blood. Subset meaning: CD45RA+ positively selected. The chain has TRBV2 and TRBJ2-1, with 10 bases lining up with TRBD1. The origin of this receptor is a woman aged 25 to 39 in good health. This chain's CDR3 is CATMTGGVYEQFF. Here the CDR3 DNA reads TGTGCCACCATGACAGGGGGCGTCTATGAGCAGTTCTTC.